This T cell receptor (beta chain) is from a study of graft-versus-host responses after intestinal transplantation. CDR1 and CDR2 (germline): SGHNT, YENEEA. Trimming cost V 4 bases and J 4 bases, with 10 bases left between them. The CDR3 has 14 amino acids. This clone showed up just once. Its specificity is not known. General observations from the study: Marrow from the recipient contained GvH clones, some of which had appeared first in ileum or blood. Within allografts, high graft-versus-host to host-versus-graft clonal ratios were seen among patients with graft-donor T cell macrochimerism.

Sequenced by immunoSEQ multiplex PCR; TCRdb stores in-frame clones only, minus some. The sample has 77,000 or so clones, approximately 90% seen once. The source of this sequence is a human patient who received an intestinal transplant, so some T cells may come from the graft donor. This sample comprised PBMCs, obtained 98 days after intestinal transplantation. The genes are TRBV11-3 and TRBJ2-2; D might be TRBD1 or TRBD2, each matching 5 bases. The CDR3 reads CASSSRGGTGELFF. For the CDR3, the DNA is TGTGCCAGCAGCTCGAGGGGTGGCACCGGGGAGCTGTTTTTT.